What follows are 10 T cell receptor beta chains derived from one specimen sequenced in a study of blood T cells in healthy people across ages. PCR was performed a second time for about 6 to 11 cycles using a sample-barcoded 5' primer and a J-beta primer mix. A single record per CDR3 protein comes from TCRdb applying MiXCR to the 5' RACE reads. The sample lists more than 1.4 million distinct CDR3 sequences, around 42% occurring once. The sequencing input was blood. All receptors come from a woman between 18 and 30 years old in good health.

The gene calls are TRBV6-1 and TRBJ2-5, with TRBD2 identical over 8 bases. The DNA end is more similar to TRBJ2-7, so the J call may be wrong. This CDR3 comprises 20 residues. Germline loops: CDR1 MNHNS, CDR2 SASEGT. CDR3 bases: TGTGCCAAGTCCTGGCCCGGGACGGGAGGACTAAGCGGGAGAATTGTCGAGCAGTACTTC. Amino acids: CAKSWPGTGGLSGRIVEQYF.

The V gene is TRBV6-5, the J gene TRBJ1-2; D is uncertain. Looked up from germline, CDR1 is MNHEY and CDR2 is SVGAGI. V was shortened by 0 bases and J by 6 bases, with 5 bases between the two germline ends. CDR3 length equals 12 residues. Here the CDR3 DNA reads TGTGCCAGCAGTTACTCTACGGATGGCTACACCTTC. Translating it yields CASSYSTDGYTF.

The chain joins TRBV6-5 to TRBJ2-5; possible D gene TRBD1, 5 bases. The CDR3 is 14 amino acids. The germline CDR1 and CDR2 sequences are MNHEY and SVGAGI. The V gene lost 2 bases and the J gene lost 3 bases, with 10 bases spanning the gap. The CDR3 loop is CASSYAGREETQYF. The CDR3 region has the DNA TGTGCCAGCAGTTACGCCGGCAGGGAAGAGACCCAGTACTTC.

V gene TRBV27 combines with J gene TRBJ2-6, with D tentatively TRBD2 (5 bases). Deletions cut 6 bases from V and 0 bases from J, with 18 bases between. The CDR3 spans 18 residues. Germline assignment: CDR1 MNHEY and CDR2 SMNVEV (reference sequence). CDR3 region: CASRERAGDSSGANVLTF. In nucleotides, the CDR3 is TGTGCCAGCAGAGAGAGGGCAGGCGATAGCTCTGGGGCCAACGTCCTGACTTTC.

CDR3 in amino acids: CASSQVSRRVEGVFPYEQYF. DNA of the CDR3: TGTGCCAGCAGCCAAGTATCCAGGCGGGTGGAGGGAGTCTTTCCCTACGAGCAGTACTTC. This chain uses TRBV4-2 with TRBJ2-7; a possible D gene is TRBD2 (6 bases). Germline CDR1 and CDR2: LGHNA and YNFKEQ. The CDR3 has 20 amino acids. Between the trimmed V and J ends, which lost 1 base and 2 bases, there was a span of 27 bases.

The chain is built from TRBV13 and TRBJ2-7; 12 bases fit TRBD2. This CDR3 spans 17 amino acids. With V trimmed by 6 bases and J by 0 bases, 9 bases remained unmatched. CDR1 is PRHDT and CDR2 is FYEKMQ in the germline V gene (reference sequence). The CDR3 nucleotides are TGTGCCAGCAGTTTATCTCTGGGACTAGCGGGCTCCTACGAGCAGTACTTC. This codes for CASSLSLGLAGSYEQYF.

The chain joins TRBV9 to TRBJ2-2; a possible D gene is TRBD2 (6 bases). V lost 0 bases, J lost 3 bases, and 12 bases lay in between. Germline V gene lookup returns CDR1 SGDLS and CDR2 YYNGEE. CDR3 length: 16 residues. The chain's CDR3 is CASSVDWASDTGELFF. The CDR3 coding sequence is TGTGCCAGCAGCGTAGACTGGGCTAGCGACACCGGGGAGCTGTTTTTT.

This clonotype was observed a few times. The chain employs TRBV7-9 and TRBJ2-5, with 8 bases fitting TRBD1. The CDR3 has 12 amino acids. The germline V gene has CDR1 SEHNR and CDR2 FQNEAQ (reference sequence). The ends lost 6 bases at V and 7 bases at J; junction bases unmatched: 4. The CDR3 nucleotides are TGTGCCAGCAGTGATACAGGGGGGACCCAGTACTTC. Its translation is CASSDTGGTQYF.

This clonotype was detected only a few times. The chain uses TRBV7-9 and TRBJ2-1; 7 bases align to TRBD2. Germline lookup yields CDR1 SEHNR and CDR2 FQNEAQ (reference sequence). J lost 2 bases, V lost 1 base, and 8 bases had no gene match. This CDR3 comprises 17 residues. DNA for the CDR3: TGTGCCAGCAGCTTAGATTACGGGAGGATTGCCTACAATGAGCAGTTCTTC. This sequence encodes CASSLDYGRIAYNEQFF.

The V and J genes are TRBV29-1 and TRBJ1-3; D is unresolved. V was trimmed by 7 bases and J by 4 bases, leaving 17 bases between them. CDR3 size: 14 residues. The germline V gene encodes CDR1 SQVTM and CDR2 ANQGSEA. This CDR3 is CSGLRPGTGNTIYF. The CDR3 DNA is TGCAGCGGGCTACGGCCAGGCACCGGAAACACCATATATTTT.